These 30 T cell receptor beta chains originate from one sample sequenced in a study of blood T cell repertoires in COVID-19. Here immunoSEQ multiplex PCR was the method, and the copy in TCRdb shows in-frame clones only, minus some. Here the sample spans 110,000 to 150,000 clones, 75% to 85% being singletons. The sample taken for sequencing was peripheral blood. All receptors come from a man in his 70s who had recovered from COVID-19.

The CDR3, as DNA: TGTGCCAGCTCACCACCCGGGACAGGGAACAATCAGCCCCAGCATTTT. Translation: CASSPPGTGNNQPQHF. The chain is built from TRBV18 and TRBJ1-5; TRBD1 matches 9 bases. Trimming at V came to 0 bases and at J to 3 bases, leaving 3 bases not matched to a gene. The CDR3 consists of 16 residues. CDR1 and CDR2 (germline): KGHSH, LQKENI.

This clone was observed once. The chain couples TRBV5-8 to TRBJ2-1; 7 bases are a match to TRBD1. The CDR3 has 14 amino acids. Germline lookup yields CDR1 SGHTS and CDR2 YDEGEE. Trimming at V came to 8 bases and at J to 7 bases, leaving 12 bases not matched to a gene. CDR3 residues: CASKRSDRVNEQFF. CDR3 bases: TGTGCCAGTAAGAGGTCAGACAGGGTAAATGAGCAGTTCTTC.

The rearrangement links TRBV4-3 to TRBJ2-5, with TRBD2 matching 9 bases. The ends lost 1 base at V and 1 base at J; junction bases unmatched: 10. The V gene's germline CDR1 is LGHNA and CDR2 YSLEER. The CDR3 is 18 residues long. The DNA of the CDR3 is TGCGCCAGCAGCCAAGGGATAGCGGGAGTGGGGCTCCAAGAGACCCAGTACTTC. Its translation is CASSQGIAGVGLQETQYF.

The V gene is TRBV15, the J gene TRBJ1-2; a weak D match, TRBD1 (5 bases). CDR3 length: 16 residues. V lost 0 bases and J 8 bases, leaving 19 bases between the germline ends. Germline V CDR1 and CDR2: LNHNV, YYDKDF (reference sequence). The DNA for the CDR3 is TGTGCCACCAGCAGAGATCGTCGGGACTCCCTGGAGGGCTACACCTTC. Protein: CATSRDRRDSLEGYTF.

The chain recombines TRBV18 with TRBJ1-1; D not certain. With 2 bases removed from V and 3 bases from J, the gap between germline ends came to 13 bases. The CDR3 contains 15 residues. Looked up from germline, CDR1 is KGHSH and CDR2 is LQKENI. CDR3: CASSPEVKWDTEAFF. DNA of the CDR3: TGTGCCAGCTCACCAGAGGTGAAATGGGACACTGAAGCTTTCTTT.

The chain joins TRBV4-1 to TRBJ1-1; weak D call: TRBD1 (6 bases). V was pared by 2 bases and J by 1 base, with 23 bases between. This CDR3 is built from 19 residues. Germline CDR1 is MGHRA and CDR2 is YSYEKL. CDR3 protein: CASSQILDRGGSWNTEAFF. CDR3 sequence (DNA): TGCGCCAGCAGCCAAATCTTGGATAGGGGGGGGTCGTGGAACACTGAAGCTTTCTTT.

The rearrangement joins TRBV5-6 to TRBJ1-1; D unresolved. The germline CDR1 and CDR2 sequences are SGHDT and YYEEEE. This CDR3 region has 14 residues. Trimming left V 1 base short and J 0 bases short, with 7 bases between. This CDR3 reads CASSLRLMNTEAFF. CDR3 coding DNA: TGTGCCAGCAGCTTGAGACTCATGAACACTGAAGCTTTCTTT.

The chain joins TRBV19 to TRBJ2-3, with 14 nucleotides matching TRBD2. Per germline, CDR1 LNHDA and CDR2 SQIVND (reference sequence). After removal of 5 bases from V and 2 bases from J, the junction contained 9 bases not matched to a gene. This CDR3 contains 18 residues. Here the CDR3 reads CASSPTGTSGSATDTQYF. DNA of the CDR3: TGTGCCAGTAGTCCAACCGGGACTAGCGGGAGCGCCACAGATACGCAGTATTTT.

This sequence joins TRBV30 and TRBJ2-7; 10 nucleotides agree with TRBD1. V lost 2 bases to trimming and J lost 1 base; unmatched junction nucleotides: 5. This CDR3 is built from 15 residues. Germline V lookup: CDR1 GTSNPN, CDR2 SVGIG (reference sequence). In DNA, the CDR3 is TGTGCCTGGAGTTCTCCGGGACAGGGGTCCTACGAGCAGTACTTC. Its protein is CAWSSPGQGSYEQYF.

The CDR3 DNA reads as TGTGCCAGCAGCTTCTCGGGACTAGCTTACAATGAGCAGTTCTTC. It yields the protein CASSFSGLAYNEQFF. The chain joins TRBV11-2 to TRBJ2-1, with 9 positions matching TRBD2. Trimming at V came to 3 bases and at J to 4 bases, leaving 4 bases not matched to a gene. CDR1 SGHAT and CDR2 FQNNGV come from the germline V gene. This CDR3 comprises 15 residues.

In its sample, this clone was seen a few times. V and J are TRBV30 and TRBJ2-7, with D possibly TRBD2 on 6 matching bases. V shed 0 bases and J shed 2 bases, with 11 bases lying between them. The CDR3 runs to 14 residues. CDR1 and CDR2 from the germline V gene are GTSNPN and SVGIG (reference sequence). The CDR3 region has the DNA TGTGCCTGGAGTGTCGGAGGGGCAACCTACGAGCAGTACTTC. Encoded protein: CAWSVGGATYEQYF.

The chain carries TRBV7-8 and TRBJ1-4, with a possible D match to TRBD1 (5 bases). Trimming took off 5 bases at V and 7 bases at J, with 14 bases between the two ends. The CDR3 runs 14 residues. CDR1 is SGHVS and CDR2 is FQNEAQ in the germline V gene. The chain's CDR3 is CASSLTGGREKLFF. CDR3 nucleotides: TGTGCCAGCAGCCTAACAGGAGGGCGTGAAAAACTGTTTTTT.

The chain joins TRBV7-2 to TRBJ1-1, with 10 bases that match TRBD1. The CDR3 is made up of 16 amino acids. Germline CDR1 SGHTA, CDR2 FQGNSA. Trimming cost V 7 bases and J 3 bases; bases outside gene matches: 11. CDR3 sequence: CASNTGDRGFHTEAFF. In nucleotides, the CDR3 is TGTGCCAGCAACACCGGGGACAGGGGATTTCACACTGAAGCTTTCTTT.

This clone was observed a few times. J is TRBJ2-3 and V is TRBV14; 7 bases match TRBD2. Germline V lookup: CDR1 SGHDN, CDR2 FVKESK. Trimming removed 3 bases from V and 1 base from J; junction bases left unmatched: 7. CDR3 length: 16 amino acids. In DNA form, the CDR3 reads TGTGCCAGCAGCCACGCGACTAGCAGACGCACAGATACGCAGTATTTT. Protein product: CASSHATSRRTDTQYF.

CDR3 nucleotides: TGTGCCAGCAGTCGCGGCGGGAGCTCCTACGAGCAGTACTTC. Protein: CASSRGGSSYEQYF. The genes are TRBV6-5 and TRBJ2-7; 7 bases are shared with TRBD2. This CDR3 spans 14 amino acids. Trimming took 5 bases from V and 0 from J; bases not matched to a gene: 4. Germline CDR1 is MNHEY and CDR2 is SVGAGI.

This clone was observed many times. The chain carries TRBV11-2 and TRBJ2-1; 13 bases agree with TRBD2. Trimming at V came to 4 bases and at J to 0 bases, leaving 9 bases not matched to a gene. CDR1 is SGHAT and CDR2 is FQNNGV in the germline V gene. The CDR3 covers 19 residues. CDR3 region: CASSSRLAGGSSSYNEQFF. The CDR3 DNA follows: TGTGCCAGCAGCTCACGACTAGCGGGAGGCTCAAGCTCCTACAATGAGCAGTTCTTC.

This chain links TRBV2 with TRBJ2-7; 9 bases are shared with TRBD1. The CDR3 sequence is 13 residues long. Per the germline V gene, CDR1 is SNHLY and CDR2 is FYNNEI. The ends lost 8 bases at V and 6 bases at J; junction bases unmatched: 8. The CDR3 sequence is CASQRDREGEQYF. CDR3 DNA sequence: TGTGCCAGCCAGAGGGACAGGGAGGGCGAGCAGTACTTC. The entire variable domain, with the rest obtained from reference TRBV2 and TRBJ2-7, is as follows: EPEVTQTPSHQVTQMGQEVILRCVPISNHLYFYWYRQILGQKVEFLVSFYNNEISEKSEIFDDQFSVERPDGSNFTLKIRSTKLEDSAMYFCASQRDREGEQYFGPGTRLTVT.

This sequence joins TRBV4-1 and TRBJ2-2; possible D gene TRBD1, 5 bases. The CDR3 length is 15 residues. Germline CDR1 MGHRA, CDR2 YSYEKL. Trimming removed 3 bases from V and 6 bases from J, with 14 bases in between. The DNA of the CDR3 is TGCGCCAGCAGCCACGTATCAGGGTCCCCCGGGGAGCTGTTTTTT. It encodes CASSHVSGSPGELFF.

The chain joins TRBV19 to TRBJ1-1; 11 bases are shared with TRBD1. CDR1 LNHDA and CDR2 SQIVND come from the germline V gene (reference sequence). CDR3 length: 14 amino acids. The trim removed 3 bases at V and 10 bases at J, leaving 7 bases unmatched. DNA of the CDR3: TGTGCCAGTAGTATCCTTGGACAGGGGGCAGGAGCTTTCTTT. This encodes CASSILGQGAGAFF. The entire variable domain, with the rest obtained from reference TRBV19 and TRBJ1-1, is as follows: DGGITQSPKYLFRKEGQNVTLSCEQNLNHDAMYWYRQDPGQGLRLIYYSQIVNDFQKGDIAEGYSVSREKKESFPLTVTSAQKNPTAFYLCASSILGQGAGAFFGQGTRLTVV.

The chain recombines TRBV4-3 with TRBJ1-2, with no clear D. CDR1 and CDR2 from the germline V gene are LGHNA and YSLEER. With 0 bases removed from V and 1 base from J, the gap between germline ends came to 6 bases. This CDR3 is built from 14 residues. The CDR3 is CASSQDSFNYGYTF. In DNA form, the CDR3 reads TGCGCCAGCAGCCAAGACAGTTTTAACTATGGCTACACCTTC.

The chain uses TRBV29-1 and TRBJ1-1, with TRBD1 matching 8 bases. The CDR3 contains 12 residues. CDR1 and CDR2 from the germline V gene are SQVTM and ANQGSEA. V was pared by 7 bases and J by 1 base, with 2 bases of the junction left unmatched. The CDR3 DNA follows: TGCAGCGGGGACAGGACGAACACTGAAGCTTTCTTT. It specifies CSGDRTNTEAFF.

A note on this clone: At one boundary the junction diverges from the germline segment, which might be a read error. The rearrangement uses TRBV4-1 and TRBJ2-2; 7 positions agree with TRBD2. Germline-derived CDR1 and CDR2 are MGHRA and YSYEKL. This CDR3 comprises 15 residues. The DNA of the CDR3 is TGCGCCAGCAGCCGGACTAGTGGGAACCCCGGGGAGCTGTTTTTT. This sequence encodes CASSRTSGNPGELFF.

The rearrangement uses TRBV27 and TRBJ1-2; the D gene is possibly TRBD1 (5 bases). The CDR3 is 15 residues long. V lost 2 bases, J lost 2 bases, and 12 bases lay in between. Germline loops: CDR1 MNHEY, CDR2 SMNVEV (reference sequence). This CDR3 is CASSLKWGENYGYTF. Here the CDR3 DNA reads TGTGCCAGCAGTTTAAAATGGGGGGAGAACTATGGCTACACCTTC.

The rearrangement uses TRBV7-8 and TRBJ2-3; TRBD2 matches 11 bases. The germline gives CDR1 SGHVS, CDR2 FQNEAQ. The CDR3 length is 18 residues. Trimming removed 4 bases from V and 5 bases from J; junction bases left unmatched: 14. CDR3: CASSSEPLAGGDGDTQYF. CDR3 sequence (DNA): TGTGCCAGCAGCTCAGAGCCTCTAGCGGGAGGAGATGGAGATACGCAGTATTTT.

The chain has TRBV5-6 and TRBJ2-7; 9 positions match TRBD1. The germline gives CDR1 SGHDT, CDR2 YYEEEE. V shed 4 bases, J shed 3 bases, and the junction held 11 bases outside the gene matches. The CDR3 totals 16 residues. The CDR3 reads CASSLIGGQGNYEQYF. Here the CDR3 DNA reads TGTGCCAGCAGCCTTATTGGGGGACAGGGCAACTACGAGCAGTACTTC.

The rearrangement links TRBV28 to TRBJ2-7; 9 nucleotides match TRBD1. V lost 3 bases to trimming and J lost 6 bases; unmatched junction nucleotides: 9. The V gene's germline CDR1 is MDHEN and CDR2 SYDVKM. This CDR3 spans 15 amino acids. The CDR3 loop reads CASSFSRTGVFEQYF. The CDR3, as DNA: TGTGCCAGCAGTTTCTCGAGGACAGGGGTGTTCGAGCAGTACTTC.

V usage is TRBV7-3 and J usage is TRBJ2-3, with 8 bases matching TRBD1. The CDR3 is 16 residues long. CDR1 SGHTA and CDR2 FQGTGA come from the germline V gene. V shed 5 bases, J shed 0 bases, and the junction held 7 bases outside the gene matches. The CDR3 nucleotides are TGTGCCAGCAGCCCCGTCGGGACAGGTAGCACAGATACGCAGTATTTT. Amino acids: CASSPVGTGSTDTQYF.

The rearrangement uses TRBV19 and TRBJ1-1, with no clear D. This CDR3 comprises 15 residues. V shed 4 bases and J shed 1 base, with 13 bases lying between them. The germline gives CDR1 LNHDA, CDR2 SQIVND (reference sequence). The CDR3 coding sequence is TGTGCCAGTAGTAGCTGGTCCCTAGGGAACACTGAAGCTTTCTTT. This translates into CASSSWSLGNTEAFF.

A few counts support this clone. J is TRBJ2-1 and V is TRBV4-3, with D tentatively TRBD2 (5 bases). The CDR3 runs to 15 residues. With 4 bases removed from V and 6 bases from J, the gap between germline ends came to 16 bases. Germline assignment: CDR1 LGHNA and CDR2 YSLEER. The CDR3 DNA reads as TGCGCCAGCAGCCTAACAGCGGAGTCCGGCAATGAGCAGTTCTTC. Translated: CASSLTAESGNEQFF.

The rearrangement uses TRBV5-4 and TRBJ2-1; 10 bases align to TRBD2. Germline trimming cut 3 bases from V and 2 bases from J; bases unmatched to any gene: 2. The germline gives CDR1 SGHNT, CDR2 YYREEE (reference sequence). The CDR3 has 15 amino acids. DNA of the CDR3: TGTGCCAGCAGCTCCGGGACTAGCGCCTACAATGAGCAGTTCTTC. Translation gives CASSSGTSAYNEQFF.